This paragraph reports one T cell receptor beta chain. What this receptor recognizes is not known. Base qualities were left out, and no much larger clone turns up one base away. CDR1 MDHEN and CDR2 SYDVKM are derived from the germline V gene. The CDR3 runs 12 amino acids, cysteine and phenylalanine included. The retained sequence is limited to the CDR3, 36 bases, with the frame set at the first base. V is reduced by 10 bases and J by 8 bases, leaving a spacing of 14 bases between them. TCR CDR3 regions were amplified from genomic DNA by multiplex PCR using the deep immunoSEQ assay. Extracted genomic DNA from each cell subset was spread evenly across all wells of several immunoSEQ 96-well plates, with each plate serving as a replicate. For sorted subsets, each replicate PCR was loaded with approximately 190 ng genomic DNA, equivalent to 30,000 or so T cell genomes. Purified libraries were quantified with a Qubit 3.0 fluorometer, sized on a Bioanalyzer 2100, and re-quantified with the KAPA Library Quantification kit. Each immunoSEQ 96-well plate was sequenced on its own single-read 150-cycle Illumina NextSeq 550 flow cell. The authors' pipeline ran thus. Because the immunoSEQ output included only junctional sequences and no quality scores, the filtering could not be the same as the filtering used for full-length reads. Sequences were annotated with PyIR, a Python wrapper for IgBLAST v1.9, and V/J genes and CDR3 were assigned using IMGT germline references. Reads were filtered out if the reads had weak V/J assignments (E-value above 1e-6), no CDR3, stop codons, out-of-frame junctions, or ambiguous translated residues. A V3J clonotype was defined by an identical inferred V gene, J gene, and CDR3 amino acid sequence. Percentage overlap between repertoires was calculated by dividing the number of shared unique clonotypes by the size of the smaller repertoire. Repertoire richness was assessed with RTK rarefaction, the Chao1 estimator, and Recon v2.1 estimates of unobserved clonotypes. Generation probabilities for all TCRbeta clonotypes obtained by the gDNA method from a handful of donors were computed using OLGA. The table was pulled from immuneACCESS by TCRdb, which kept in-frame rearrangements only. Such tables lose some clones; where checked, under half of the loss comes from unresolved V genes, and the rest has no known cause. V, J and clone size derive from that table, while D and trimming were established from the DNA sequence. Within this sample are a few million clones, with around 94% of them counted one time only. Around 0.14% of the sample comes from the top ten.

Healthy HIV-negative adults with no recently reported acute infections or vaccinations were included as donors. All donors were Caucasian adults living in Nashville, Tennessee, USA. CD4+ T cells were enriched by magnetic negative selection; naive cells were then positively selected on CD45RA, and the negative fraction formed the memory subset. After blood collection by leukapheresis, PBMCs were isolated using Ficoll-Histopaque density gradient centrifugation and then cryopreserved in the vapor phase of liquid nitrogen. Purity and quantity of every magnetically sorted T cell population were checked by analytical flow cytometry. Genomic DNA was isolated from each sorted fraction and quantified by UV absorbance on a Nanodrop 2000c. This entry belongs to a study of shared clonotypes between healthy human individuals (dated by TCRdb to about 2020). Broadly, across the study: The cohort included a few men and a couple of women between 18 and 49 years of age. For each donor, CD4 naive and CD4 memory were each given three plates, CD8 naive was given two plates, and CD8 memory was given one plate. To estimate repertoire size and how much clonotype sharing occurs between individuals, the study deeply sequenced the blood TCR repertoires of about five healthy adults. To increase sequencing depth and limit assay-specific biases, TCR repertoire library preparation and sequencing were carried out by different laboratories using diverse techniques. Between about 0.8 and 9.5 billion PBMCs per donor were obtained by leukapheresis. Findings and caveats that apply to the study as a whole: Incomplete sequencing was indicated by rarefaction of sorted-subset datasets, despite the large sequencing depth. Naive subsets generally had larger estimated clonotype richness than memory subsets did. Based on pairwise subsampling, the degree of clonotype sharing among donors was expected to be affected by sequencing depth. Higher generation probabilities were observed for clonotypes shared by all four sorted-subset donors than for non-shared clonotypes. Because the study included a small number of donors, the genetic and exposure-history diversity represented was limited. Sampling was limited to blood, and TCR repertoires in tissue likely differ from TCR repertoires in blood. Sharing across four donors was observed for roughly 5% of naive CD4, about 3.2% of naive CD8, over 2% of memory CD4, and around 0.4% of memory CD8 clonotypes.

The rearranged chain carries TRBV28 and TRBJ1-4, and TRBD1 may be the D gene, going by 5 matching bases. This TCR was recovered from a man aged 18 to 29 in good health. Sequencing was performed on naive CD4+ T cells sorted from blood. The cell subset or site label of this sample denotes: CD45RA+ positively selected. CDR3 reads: CATQGFPEKLFF. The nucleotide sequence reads TGTGCCACCCAGGGTTTTCCAGAAAAACTGTTTTTT.